The following is a T cell receptor beta chain sequence with its context. CDR3 size: 16 residues. The data originate from a study of blood T cell repertoires in COVID-19. For the study at large: The United States, Italy and Spain were the sources of the acute and convalescent COVID-19 samples. Sources were T cells, B-cell-depleted T cells, or PBMCs; the material itself was cDNA or gDNA.

Authors' analysis steps: Amplifying reference gene primers gave estimates of nucleated cell counts. TCRdb's table, derived via immunoSEQ multiplex PCR, lists solely in-frame clones and lacks some. From that table come the V and J calls and clone size; the DNA was used to work out D and trimming. The repertoire holds approximately 27,000 clones, with 94% as singletons. The clonotype was recovered from a human donor with active COVID-19. The donor label of this sample is uncertain. The gene calls are TRBV1 and TRBJ2-7; the table's D gene call, TRBD2, was not cross checked with the DNA. TRBV1 is annotated as a pseudogene. Specimen: peripheral blood. This chain's CDR3 is CTSSQEIGRSSYEQYF. CDR3 DNA sequence: TGCACCAGCAGCCAAGAAATCGGTCGTAGCTCCTACGAGCAGTACTTC.